This T cell receptor beta chain was sequenced for a study of T cell responses to AZD1222 COVID-19 vaccine. Comments on this clone: As yet, its antigen is unknown.

The germline V and J ends were trimmed by 1 base and 4 bases, with 13 bases remaining between them. In germline, CDR1 is SGHTA, CDR2 FQGNSA. The CDR3 loop spans 15 amino acids. The table came from immunoSEQ multiplex PCR; TCRdb's copy has only in-frame clones and leaves some out. The profile shows about 120,000 clones, roughly 84% of them singletons. General observations from the study: A reported finding is that nearly half of spike-specific TCRs target unmutated variant regions. Most donors were white British and more were female, and clonal diversity was possibly underestimated. Scientists sampled the repertoires only once the peak T cell response had passed. Increases in Spike-specific TCR breadth and depth were seen after two AZD1222 doses.

The chain carries TRBV7-2 and TRBJ1-2; perhaps TRBD1 as D (6 bases). The TCR was taken from an adult in good health. The sequenced sample was peripheral blood, obtained on day 0 of AZD1222 vaccination. The CDR3 coding sequence is TGTGCCAGCAGCTTAGGGGGGCATGACGTCTATGGCTACACCTTC. Its protein product is CASSLGGHDVYGYTF.